The 23 T cell receptor beta chains presented below share a single source sample, sequenced in a study of CD8 T cells in ankylosing spondylitis. Study-wide results and limits: A TCR beta motif of 8 or 9 highly homologous variants appeared characteristic of ankylosing spondylitis blood.

TCRdb reprocessed the 5' RACE reads with MiXCR, giving one entry per CDR3 protein. The profile shows some 700,000 distinct CDR3 sequences, roughly 19% of them singletons. These TCRs are of unknown antigen specificity. Sample: blood, either unsorted or a sorted T cell fraction (not recorded which). Every receptor here comes from a male donor with ankylosing spondylitis.

This clonotype was detected only a few times. The chain is built from TRBV5-1 and TRBJ1-1, with unresolved D. Germline loops: CDR1 SGHRS, CDR2 YFSETQ. The CDR3 sequence is 12 residues long. V was pared by 4 bases and J by 7 bases, with 11 bases between. CDR3 nucleotide sequence: TGCGCCAGCAGCCTGGCCTTCGGTGAAGCTTTCTTT. Amino acid sequence: CASSLAFGEAFF.

J is TRBJ2-7 and V is TRBV4-2; no reliable D call. Per germline, CDR1 LGHNA and CDR2 YNFKEQ. The CDR3 contains 12 residues. In DNA, the CDR3 is TGTCCTCAGCGCAAGGGCTCCTACGAGCAGTACTTC. Amino acid sequence: CPQRKGSYEQYF.

The CDR3 protein is CASSLQQTPNTEAFF. CDR3 sequence (DNA): TGTGCCAGCAGCTTACAACAGACTCCGAACACTGAAGCTTTCTTT. This chain uses TRBV7-2 with TRBJ1-1; D remains unclear. V lost 2 bases to trimming and J lost 1 base, with 11 bases between them. The CDR3 covers 15 residues. The germline CDR1 and CDR2 sequences are SGHTA and FQGNSA.

This clonotype was counted only a few times. The gene calls are TRBV20-1 and TRBJ2-5, with a tentative D call TRBD1 (6 bases). V lost 3 bases and J 5 bases, leaving 22 bases between the germline ends. The CDR3 runs to 16 residues. Germline lookup yields CDR1 DFQATT and CDR2 SNEGSKA (reference sequence). The CDR3: CSASPHPQGSGETQYF. In nucleotides, the CDR3 is TGCAGTGCTAGTCCCCACCCACAGGGATCGGGGGAGACCCAGTACTTC.

This rearrangement joins TRBV12-3 or TRBV12-4 to TRBJ2-5, with D unclear. This CDR3 spans 15 amino acids. Trimming took off 2 bases at V and 5 bases at J, with 15 bases between the two ends. CDR3 nucleotides: TGTGCCAGCAGTTTACTTATTTCGGGCCGGGAGACCCAGTACTTC. The encoded protein is CASSLLISGRETQYF.

This clonotype was picked up a small number of times. This rearrangement joins TRBV4-3 to TRBJ2-3; 7 bases map to TRBD2. Germline-derived CDR1 and CDR2 are LGHNA and YSLEER. The CDR3 contains 18 residues. V dropped 1 base and J dropped 5; count of bases not matched to a gene: 15. CDR3 amino acids: CASSQVYLGGGSKDTQYF. CDR3 nucleotides: TGCGCCAGCAGCCAAGTTTACCTCGGGGGAGGGAGTAAAGATACGCAGTATTTT.

This clonotype occurred many times. The gene calls are TRBV5-1 and TRBJ2-7, with D unresolved. V lost 2 bases to trimming and J lost 6 bases, with 9 bases between them. Germline V gives CDR1 SGHRS, CDR2 YFSETQ. The CDR3 loop spans 12 amino acids. This CDR3 reads CASSLVSGEQYF. In DNA form, the CDR3 reads TGCGCCAGCAGCTTAGTATCGGGCGAGCAGTACTTC.

This clonotype was detected a few times. This chain uses TRBV12-3 or TRBV12-4 with TRBJ2-1; TRBD1 matches 9 bases. This CDR3 spans 14 amino acids. The V and J ends lost 5 bases and 8 bases, in that order; junction bases with no gene match: 7. CDR3 loop: CASSPGTGTHEQFF. CDR3 nucleotides: TGTGCCAGCAGTCCCGGGACAGGGACGCATGAGCAGTTCTTC.

This clonotype showed up just a few times. The rearrangement links TRBV3-1 to TRBJ1-3; no reliable D call. Germline V gene lookup returns CDR1 LGHDT and CDR2 YNNKEL (reference sequence). Deletions cut 4 bases from V and 1 base from J, with 20 bases between. This CDR3 contains 18 residues. The CDR3 reads CASSPRVRSSESGNTIYF. The CDR3 bases are TGTGCCAGCAGCCCAAGGGTAAGGTCTTCGGAATCTGGAAACACCATATATTTT.

This sequence joins TRBV28 and TRBJ2-1; a weak D match, TRBD2 (6 bases). CDR1 MDHEN and CDR2 SYDVKM come from the germline V gene. This CDR3 region has 17 residues. V lost 3 bases and J 2 bases, leaving 17 bases between the germline ends. As DNA, the CDR3 is TGTGCCAGCAGTTTGGCCCCTCGCGGGAAGGCCTACAATGAGCAGTTCTTC. It is translated as CASSLAPRGKAYNEQFF.

The chain has TRBV5-1 and TRBJ2-6, with D maybe TRBD1 (6 bases). CDR1 SGHRS and CDR2 YFSETQ come from the germline V gene. The CDR3 is 15 residues long. Trimming removed 4 bases from V and 0 bases from J, with 8 bases in between. CDR3 residues: CASSEGHSGANVLTF. The CDR3 DNA sequence: TGCGCCAGCAGCGAGGGACACTCTGGGGCCAACGTCCTGACTTTC.

This clonotype was counted ten times or more. This chain joins TRBV3-1 and TRBJ2-5, with TRBD1 as a possible D gene (7 bases). This CDR3 has 14 residues. The V end was cut by 6 bases, the J end by 5 bases, with 16 bases between. Germline CDR1 LGHDT, CDR2 YNNKEL (reference sequence). CDR3 sequence reads: CASSLGGGDETQYF. The CDR3 DNA reads as TGTGCCAGCAGTCTAGGAGGGGGCGACGAGACCCAGTACTTC.

The V and J genes are TRBV12-3 or TRBV12-4 and TRBJ2-3; the match to TRBD2 covers 9 bases. After removal of 5 bases from V and 5 bases from J, the junction contained 11 bases not matched to a gene. The CDR3 is 16 amino acids. CDR3 DNA sequence: TGTGCCAGCAGTCCCCTTGGCGGGGGGGCGTTAGATACGCAGTATTTT. Translating it yields CASSPLGGGALDTQYF.

The CDR3 reads CASSFSQGRRGETQYF. In DNA form, the CDR3 reads TGTGCCAGCAGCTTTAGCCAGGGGCGTCGGGGAGAGACCCAGTACTTC. The chain employs TRBV5-5 and TRBJ2-5; tentative D call: TRBD1 (6 bases). V lost 2 bases to trimming and J lost 4 bases, with 18 bases between them. Germline CDR1 reads SGHKS; CDR2 reads YYEKEE (reference sequence). The CDR3 spans 16 residues.

The gene calls are TRBV7-9 and TRBJ2-3, with a possible D match to TRBD2 (6 bases). CDR3 length: 17 amino acids. Deletions cut 6 bases from V and 2 bases from J, with 21 bases between. CDR1 is SEHNR and CDR2 is FQNEAQ in the germline V gene (reference sequence). The CDR3 DNA reads TGTGCCAGCAGGCCACCCTCTACTCTAGCGCACACAGATACGCAGTATTTT. Amino acid sequence: CASRPPSTLAHTDTQYF.

The CDR3, as DNA: TGTGCCAGTGGCCCAGAACAGGTCTCCTACGAGCAGTACTTC. As protein: CASGPEQVSYEQYF. The rearrangement joins TRBV9 to TRBJ2-7; tentative D call: TRBD1 (5 bases). V was shortened by 8 bases and J by 0 bases, with 15 bases between the two germline ends. Germline loops: CDR1 SGDLS, CDR2 YYNGEE. The CDR3 extends over 14 amino acids.

This clonotype was observed a few times. The chain uses TRBV4-1 and TRBJ1-5; 10 bases are a match to TRBD1. Germline V CDR1 and CDR2: MGHRA, YSYEKL. J gave up 4 bases and V 1 base, and 1 base lay outside the gene matches. This CDR3 spans 15 amino acids. The CDR3 reads CASSQGDRGNQPQHF. The CDR3 region has the DNA TGCGCCAGCAGCCAAGGGGACAGGGGTAATCAGCCCCAGCATTTT.

The sample holds a few counts of this clonotype. The chain uses TRBV29-1 and TRBJ2-3, with D perhaps being TRBD1 or TRBD2 (6 bases each). Trimming left V 7 bases short and J 4 bases short, with 18 bases between. The CDR3 covers 14 residues. CDR1 is SQVTM and CDR2 is ANQGSEA in the germline V gene. CDR3 sequence reads: CSAVGGRNADTQYF. CDR3 bases: TGCAGCGCCGTAGGGGGGCGCAACGCAGATACGCAGTATTTT.

The chain has TRBV20-1 and TRBJ2-1; the match to TRBD2 covers 7 bases. The junction had 11 bases not matched to a gene; V was cut back by 6 bases and J by 0 bases. Germline loops: CDR1 DFQATT, CDR2 SNEGSKA (reference sequence). This CDR3 has 16 amino acids. CDR3 nucleotide sequence: TGCAGTGCCCTATTGCGGGGGACGAGCTCCTACAATGAGCAGTTCTTC. Translated, it gives CSALLRGTSSYNEQFF.

This clonotype was counted a few times. The chain combines TRBV12-5 with TRBJ1-1; D is ambiguous. Trimming took off 2 bases at V and 4 bases at J, with 8 bases between the two ends. This CDR3 is built from 13 residues. Germline V gives CDR1 LGHNT, CDR2 FRNRAP. The CDR3 nucleotides read TGTGCTAGTGGTTTGAAAGAGTCCACTGAAGCTTTCTTT. Residues: CASGLKESTEAFF.

The V call is TRBV12-3 or TRBV12-4, the J call TRBJ2-1; D might be TRBD1 (6 bases). CDR3 length: 14 amino acids. V was pared by 4 bases and J by 4 bases, with 11 bases between. The CDR3 bases are TGTGCCAGCAGTTGGGAGACAGGTTACAATGAGCAGTTCTTC. Translating gives CASSWETGYNEQFF.

A few counts support this clonotype. CDR3 loop: CASSQEVGRNEKLFF. The CDR3 DNA is TGCGCCAGCAGCCAAGAGGTCGGAAGGAATGAAAAACTGTTTTTT. V is TRBV4-3 and J is TRBJ1-4; no firm D call. The CDR3 covers 15 residues. The V gene's germline CDR1 is LGHNA and CDR2 YSLEER. Trimming cost V 0 bases and J 5 bases, with 10 bases left between them.

This CDR3 reads CASSLAGQNYYGYTF. In DNA form, the CDR3 reads TGCGCCAGCAGCTTGGCCGGACAGAACTACTATGGCTACACCTTC. The gene calls are TRBV5-1 and TRBJ1-2; possible D gene TRBD1, 6 bases. CDR3 length: 15 residues. Germline V gene data show CDR1 as SGHRS and CDR2 as YFSETQ. The V and J ends lost 0 bases and 3 bases respectively, with 12 bases between them. Filled out from reference TRBV5-1 and TRBJ1-2, the complete variable domain reads KAGVTQTPRYLIKTRGQQVTLSCSPISGHRSVSWYQQTPGQGLQFLFEYFSETQRNKGNFPGRFSGRQFSNSRSEMNVSTLELGDSALYLCASSLAGQNYYGYTFGSGTRLTVV.